This T cell receptor (beta chain) was sequenced during a study of cytomegalovirus exposure and HLA in healthy donors. The CDR3 loop spans 14 amino acids. CDR1 and CDR2 from the germline V gene are SGDLS and YYNGEE. Trimming took off 3 bases at V and 6 bases at J, with 13 bases between the two ends. Primers included in the PCR were 60 Vbeta and 13 Jbeta primers. Clones were sequenced by immunoSEQ multiplex PCR, and TCRdb holds only the in-frame ones, with some missing. The sample has approximately 130,000 clones, 60% to 85% seen once. Findings and caveats of the study: Some V segments, including TRBV6-2 and TRBV6-3, were excluded as indistinguishable.

Details on this clone: Its antigen remains unknown.

Material: PBMCs. This receptor was obtained from a middle-aged woman in good health and CMV-seronegative. This sequence joins TRBV9 and TRBJ1-5, with unresolved D. For the CDR3, the DNA is TGTGCCAGCAGCGCTCGAGCGGGGATTCAGCCCCAGCATTTT. This encodes CASSARAGIQPQHF.